This T cell receptor beta chain was found in a study of T cell changes during pregnancy in multiple sclerosis. TCRdb's table, derived via immunoSEQ multiplex PCR, lists solely in-frame clones and lacks some. Seen here are over 30,000 clones, roughly 90% observed once, and the top ten hold approximately 3.3%. V gave up 4 bases and J gave up 0 bases; unmatched junction bases: 7. The V gene's germline CDR1 is SGHKS and CDR2 YYEKEE (reference sequence). The length of the CDR3 is 16 residues. Material: CD8+ T cells from peripheral blood mononuclear cells, obtained in the third trimester of pregnancy. The genes are TRBV5-5 and TRBJ2-3; 8 positions match TRBD2. The source is a female donor with multiple sclerosis, enrolled in a pregnancy study. The CDR3 loop reads CASSAGGGPSTDTQYF. CDR3 coding DNA: TGTGCCAGCAGCGCCGGGGGGGGGCCTAGCACAGATACGCAGTATTTT.